A selection of T cell receptor beta chains follows, all from one sample in a study of blood T cells in healthy people across ages. TCRdb independently ran MiXCR on the 5' RACE reads; one entry per CDR3 protein. The table records hundreds of thousands of distinct CDR3 sequences, roughly two fifths of them present only once. Sequencing was done on a sample of blood. These TCRs come from a man older than 75 in good health. Both conserved end residues are part of each CDR3. D genes are given only for firm matches. Only some rows state a clone size, as once, few, many or a class for expanded clones.

v_gene	j_gene	abundance	d_gene	CDR3aa	CDR3nt
TRBV28	TRBJ1-1	few	.	CASSLPFGTEAFF	TGTGCCAGCAGTTTGCCCTTCGGGACTGAAGCTTTCTTT
TRBV6-5	TRBJ2-1	.	.	CASSYSPTVNEQFF	TGTGCCAGCAGTTACTCCCCCACCGTCAATGAGCAGTTCTTC
TRBV29-1	TRBJ2-5	.	TRBD1	CSVQQGGETQYF	TGCAGCGTCCAACAGGGGGGAGAGACCCAGTACTTC
TRBV7-2	TRBJ2-3	.	TRBD1	CASSIPGTGFTQYF	TGTGCCAGCAGCATACCCGGGACAGGGTTTACGCAGTATTTT
TRBV12-3/TRBV12-4	TRBJ2-5	.	TRBD2	CASRTSGRADNEQYF	TGTGCCAGCAGGACTAGCGGGAGGGCAGACAATGAGCAGTACTTC
TRBV28	TRBJ2-5	.	TRBD2	CASSGGTKAGGLGGDEQYF	TGTGCCAGCTCAGGGGGGACCAAGGCGGGAGGGCTCGGTGGAGATGAGCAGTACTTC
TRBV7-2	TRBJ2-1	.	TRBD2	CASSLETSGSNEQFF	TGTGCCAGCAGCTTAGAGACTAGCGGGAGTAATGAGCAGTTCTTC
TRBV27	TRBJ1-1	.	TRBD1	CASSSNPGQGNTEAFF	TGTGCCAGCAGTTCAAACCCGGGACAGGGAAACACTGAAGCTTTCTTT
TRBV9	TRBJ1-1	.	.	CASSTYGQTKLPEAFF	TGTGCCAGCAGCACATACGGCCAAACGAAGCTCCCTGAAGCTTTCTTT
TRBV27	TRBJ2-7	few	TRBD2	CASSFGVPSGSWEQYF	TGTGCCAGCAGTTTCGGAGTGCCTAGCGGGAGTTGGGAGCAGTACTTC
TRBV28	TRBJ2-7	few	.	CAILQRNSYEQYF	TGTGCCATTTTACAGCGAAACTCCTACGAGCAGTACTTC
TRBV11-2	TRBJ2-7	.	TRBD2	CASSLGTSGTLRGNEQYF	TGTGCCAGCAGCCTTGGGACTAGCGGGACCCTCCGAGGGAATGAGCAGTACTTC
TRBV4-1	TRBJ2-7	.	TRBD1	CASSQDWTARGREQYF	TGCGCCAGCAGCCAAGATTGGACGGCCAGGGGGCGTGAGCAGTACTTC
TRBV6-5	TRBJ1-5	few	TRBD1	CASSYGTGGGYSNQPQHF	TGTGCCAGCAGTTACGGGACAGGGGGTGGTTATAGCAATCAGCCCCAGCATTTT
TRBV28	TRBJ2-1	.	TRBD2	CASSLQAGAEQFF	TGTGCCAGCAGTTTACAGGCGGGAGCCGAGCAGTTCTTC
TRBV12-3/TRBV12-4	TRBJ1-4	.	TRBD1	CASSPDRGVEKLFF	TGTGCCAGCAGTCCGGACAGGGGAGTCGAAAAACTGTTTTTT
TRBV7-2	TRBJ2-4	.	TRBD2	CASSLVAGVDIQYF	TGTGCCAGCAGCTTAGTAGCGGGGGTAGACATTCAGTACTTC
TRBV4-3	TRBJ2-3	once	.	CASSQERLGTDTQYF	TGCGCCAGCAGCCAAGAACGTCTCGGCACAGATACGCAGTATTTT
TRBV15	TRBJ2-7	.	.	CATGEGVDELYF	TGTGCCACCGGAGAGGGTGTAGATGAGCTGTACTTC
TRBV7-2	TRBJ2-1	.	TRBD2	CASSLGPSGGEQFF	TGTGCCAGCAGCTTAGGGCCTAGCGGTGGTGAGCAGTTCTTC
TRBV6-5	TRBJ1-1	.	TRBD1	CASSYYYGTAGTEAFF	TGTGCCAGCAGTTACTATTATGGGACAGCAGGGACTGAAGCTTTCTTT
TRBV5-6	TRBJ2-7	.	.	CASILRGGSREQYF	TGTGCCAGCATCCTCCGGGGCGGAAGCCGGGAGCAGTACTTC
TRBV21-1	TRBJ2-1	once	.	CASSKAGQVSYNEQFF	TGTGCCAGCAGCAAAGCGGGACAGGTCTCCTACAATGAGCAGTTCTTC
TRBV20-1	TRBJ1-2	few	.	CRPTPSRAGKYYGYTF	TGCAGACCTACTCCTTCCAGGGCAGGGAAATACTATGGCTACACCTTC
TRBV5-1	TRBJ2-7	many	TRBD1	CASSLGGQGSEQYF	TGCGCCAGCAGCTTGGGCGGACAGGGGTCTGAGCAGTACTTC
TRBV7-2	TRBJ1-1	.	.	CASSLSQMSTEAFF	TGTGCCAGCAGCTTATCACAGATGAGCACTGAAGCTTTCTTT
TRBV7-2	TRBJ2-3	.	.	CASSPGVSSTDTQYF	TGTGCCAGCAGCCCGGGGGTCTCTAGCACAGATACGCAGTATTTT
TRBV6-5	TRBJ2-3	.	.	CASSYSGIRTDTQYF	TGTGCCAGCAGTTACTCGGGGATACGCACAGATACGCAGTATTTT
TRBV7-2	TRBJ2-7	.	TRBD1	CASSLGPRQGSSYEQYF	TGTGCCAGCAGCTTAGGCCCTAGACAGGGATCTTCATACGAGCAGTACTTC
TRBV6-6	TRBJ2-5	.	.	CASTRDGAGQETQYF	TGTGCCAGCACCAGGGACGGGGCGGGGCAAGAGACCCAGTACTTC
TRBV18	TRBJ1-2	.	.	CASSPVLQHYGYTF	TGTGCCAGCTCACCCGTTTTACAGCATTATGGCTACACCTTC
TRBV10-3	TRBJ2-1	few	TRBD1	CAINTGQGVGEQFF	TGTGCCATCAATACGGGACAGGGGGTAGGGGAGCAGTTCTTC
TRBV6-1	TRBJ2-7	.	TRBD1	CASVTTGLYEQYF	TGTGCCAGCGTCACGACAGGGCTTTACGAGCAGTACTTC
TRBV29-1	TRBJ2-5	many	TRBD2	CSVARGGLGETQYF	TGCAGCGTTGCGCGGGGGGGCCTTGGGGAGACCCAGTACTTC
TRBV12-5	TRBJ2-3	.	TRBD1	CASGAGQGFTDTQYF	TGTGCTAGTGGTGCGGGACAGGGATTCACAGATACGCAGTATTTT
TRBV15	TRBJ2-1	.	.	CATSRSSAATYNEQFF	TGTGCCACCAGCAGATCCAGTGCGGCTACCTACAATGAGCAGTTCTTC
TRBV11-1	TRBJ2-6	.	.	CASSLVGSSSGANVLTF	TGTGCCAGCAGCTTAGTGGGAAGTAGCTCTGGGGCCAACGTCCTGACTTTC
TRBV29-1	TRBJ2-1	.	.	CSILSGFIGNEQFF	TGCAGCATCCTTTCAGGGTTTATCGGCAATGAGCAGTTCTTC